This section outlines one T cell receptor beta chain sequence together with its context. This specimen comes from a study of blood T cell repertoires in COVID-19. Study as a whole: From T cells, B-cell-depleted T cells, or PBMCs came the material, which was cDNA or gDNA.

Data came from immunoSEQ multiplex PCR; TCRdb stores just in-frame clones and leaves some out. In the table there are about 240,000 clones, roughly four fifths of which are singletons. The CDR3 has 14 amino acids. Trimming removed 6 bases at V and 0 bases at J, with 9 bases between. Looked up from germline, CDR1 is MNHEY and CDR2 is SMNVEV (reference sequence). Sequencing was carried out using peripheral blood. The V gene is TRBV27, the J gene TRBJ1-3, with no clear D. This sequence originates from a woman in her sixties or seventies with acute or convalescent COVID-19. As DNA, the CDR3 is TGTGCCAGCAGCCTATCTATCTCTGGAAACACCATATATTTT. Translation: CASSLSISGNTIYF.